This T cell receptor (beta chain) was sequenced for a study of T-cell reconstitution after alpha-beta-depleted transplantation in children. The CDR3 runs 12 residues. CDR1 and CDR2 from the germline V gene are SEHNR and FQNEAQ (reference sequence). V lost 5 bases and J 11 bases, leaving 15 bases between the germline ends. Construction of the TCRbeta library involved unique molecular identifiers. From the PCR reads, TCRdb called clonotypes with MiXCR, one entry per CDR3 protein. The sample lists approximately 520,000 distinct CDR3 sequences; roughly an eighth were seen once. The specimen was PBMCs, mostly from graft donor cells, collected 180 days after TCRalphabeta/CD19-depleted stem cell transplant. This TCR derives from a female patient younger than 10 who had a stem cell transplant for aplastic anemia, so the T cells may come from the graft donor. This chain links TRBV7-9 with TRBJ1-2, with D perhaps matching TRBD1 (5 bases). CDR3 sequence reads: CASSAGPGGYTF. The CDR3 DNA reads TGTGCCAGCAGCGCGGGACCTGGAGGTTACACCTTC.